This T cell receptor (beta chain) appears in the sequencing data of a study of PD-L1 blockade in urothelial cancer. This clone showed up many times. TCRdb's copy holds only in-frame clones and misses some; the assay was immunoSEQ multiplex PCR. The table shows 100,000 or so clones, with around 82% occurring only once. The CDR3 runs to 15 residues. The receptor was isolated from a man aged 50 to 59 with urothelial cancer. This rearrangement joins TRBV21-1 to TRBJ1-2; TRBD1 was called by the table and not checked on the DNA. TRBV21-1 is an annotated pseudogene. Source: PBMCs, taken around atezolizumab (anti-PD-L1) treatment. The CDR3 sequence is CASTHSRDRDGGYTF. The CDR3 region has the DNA TGTGCCAGCACCCACTCCCGGGACAGGGACGGCGGCTACACCTTC.